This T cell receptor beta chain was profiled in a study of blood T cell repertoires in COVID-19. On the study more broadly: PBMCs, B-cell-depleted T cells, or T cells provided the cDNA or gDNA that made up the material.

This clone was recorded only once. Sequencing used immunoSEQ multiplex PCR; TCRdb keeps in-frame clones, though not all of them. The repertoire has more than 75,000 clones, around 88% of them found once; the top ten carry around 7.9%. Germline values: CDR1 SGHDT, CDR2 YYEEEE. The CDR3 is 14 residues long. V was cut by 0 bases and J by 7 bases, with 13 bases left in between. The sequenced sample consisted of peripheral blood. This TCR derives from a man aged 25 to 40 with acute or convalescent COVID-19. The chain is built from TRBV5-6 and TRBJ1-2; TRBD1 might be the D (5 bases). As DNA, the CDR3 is TGTGCCAGCAGCTTGGGCAGGGTGCTGGGTGGCTACACCTTC. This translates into CASSLGRVLGGYTF.